This is a list of T cell receptor beta chains from one sample in a study of blood T cell repertoires in COVID-19. This table comes from immunoSEQ multiplex PCR, and its TCRdb copy is limited to in-frame clones, with some not included. The repertoire holds a few hundred thousand clones, with 86% as singletons. Sequencing was carried out using peripheral blood. All receptors derive from a man older than 75 with acute or convalescent COVID-19. The CDR3 runs from the conserved cysteine through the conserved F or W. The D gene is left open where the match is weak. Clone size is stated in some rows and not others, as once, few, many or a class when expanded.

j_gene	v_gene	d_gene	abundance	len	CDR3aa	CDR3nt
TRBJ2-2	TRBV18	TRBD2	.	15	CASSGGTPVAGELFF	TGTGCCAGCTCGGGAGGGACTCCTGTGGCCGGGGAGCTGTTTTTT
TRBJ1-1	TRBV2	TRBD1	.	16	CASSRDRGSPNTEAFF	TGTGCCAGCAGCCGGGACAGGGGAAGCCCGAACACTGAAGCTTTCTTT
TRBJ1-5	TRBV27	TRBD1	.	14	CASSPGTGNQPQHF	TGTGCCAGCAGTCCCGGGACAGGCAATCAGCCCCAGCATTTT
TRBJ1-2	TRBV27	.	.	13	CASSSLGRQGYTF	TGTGCCAGCAGCTCGTTGGGGCGACAGGGCTACACCTTC
TRBJ1-2	TRBV5-6	.	.	16	CASSLAPMGLTYGYTF	TGTGCCAGCAGCTTGGCCCCGATGGGGCTGACCTATGGCTACACCTTC
TRBJ2-5	TRBV5-1	.	.	13	CASWGLVGETQYF	TGCGCCAGTTGGGGGCTAGTTGGCGAGACCCAGTACTTC
TRBJ2-3	TRBV5-4	.	.	13	CASSLGPTDTQYF	TGTGCCAGCAGCTTGGGGCCCACAGATACGCAGTATTTT
TRBJ1-6	TRBV5-1	.	once	15	CASSRAGGLNSPLHF	TGCGCCAGCAGCCGGGCGGGAGGGCTCAATTCACCCCTCCACTTT
TRBJ2-5	TRBV28	.	.	13	CASSQSGPETQYF	TGTGCCAGCAGTCAGAGTGGGCCAGAGACCCAGTACTTC
TRBJ2-3	TRBV27	TRBD2	.	16	CASSLLSSGSADTQYF	TGTGCCAGCAGTTTATTGTCTAGCGGGAGTGCAGATACGCAGTATTTT
TRBJ1-5	TRBV19	TRBD1	.	16	CASSPRDRGGNQPQHF	TGTGCCAGTAGCCCCCGGGACAGGGGTGGCAATCAGCCCCAGCATTTT
TRBJ1-1	TRBV18	TRBD1	.	16	CASSPNLKQGETEAFF	TGTGCCAGCTCACCAAACCTTAAACAGGGGGAAACTGAAGCTTTCTTT
TRBJ2-1	TRBV10-3	TRBD2	.	13	CATWTSGSNEQFF	TGTGCCACTTGGACTAGCGGGAGTAATGAGCAGTTCTTC
TRBJ2-5	TRBV18	.	.	14	CASSPRTAQETQYF	TGTGCCAGCTCACCAAGGACAGCGCAAGAGACCCAGTACTTC
TRBJ1-1	TRBV5-4	.	.	15	CASSLGGLLNTEAFF	TGTGCCAGCAGCTTGGGGGGGCTATTGAACACTGAAGCTTTCTTT
TRBJ1-3	TRBV15	.	.	16	CATSGETGSSGNTIYF	TGTGCCACCAGCGGAGAGACAGGCAGCTCTGGAAACACCATATATTTT
TRBJ2-7	TRBV6-6	.	.	12	CASSPAGLEQYF	TGTGCCAGCAGCCCCGCAGGCCTCGAGCAGTACTTC
TRBJ1-1	TRBV12-3/TRBV12-4	.	.	11	CASSLRGTAFF	TGTGCCAGCAGTTTACGAGGCACAGCTTTCTTT
TRBJ2-1	TRBV27	TRBD2	.	16	CASSLSSSGISYEQFF	TGTGCCAGCAGTTTATCGTCTAGCGGGATTTCTTATGAGCAGTTCTTC
TRBJ1-2	TRBV4-3	.	.	15	CASTFRGRTGYGYTF	TGCGCCAGCACCTTCAGGGGTAGAACTGGCTATGGCTACACCTTC
TRBJ2-1	TRBV5-1	.	once	15	CASSLDSTIYNEQFF	TGCGCCAGCAGCTTGGACAGTACGATATACAATGAGCAGTTCTTC
TRBJ2-1	TRBV5-4	.	.	15	CASSLTRSSYNEQFF	TGTGCCAGCAGCTTAACGCGAAGCTCCTACAATGAGCAGTTCTTC
TRBJ2-1	TRBV9	TRBD1	.	14	CASSAGTGYNEQFF	TGTGCCAGCAGCGCCGGGACAGGGTACAATGAGCAGTTCTTC
TRBJ2-5	TRBV3-1/TRBV3-2	.	.	14	CAGSRAGTQETQYF	TGTGCCGGCAGCCGAGCCGGGACTCAAGAGACCCAGTACTTC
TRBJ2-5	TRBV19	TRBD1	.	15	CASNSPGQGIETQYF	TGTGCCAGTAATTCCCCGGGACAGGGTATCGAGACCCAGTACTTC
TRBJ2-5	TRBV9	TRBD1	.	15	CASSARQGYQETQYF	TGTGCCAGCAGCGCCCGACAGGGCTACCAAGAGACCCAGTACTTC
TRBJ2-1	TRBV5-1	TRBD1	.	15	CASSLTGESYNEQFF	TGCGCCAGCAGCCTGACAGGGGAGTCCTACAATGAGCAGTTCTTC
TRBJ2-7	TRBV19	.	once	15	CASAPRVSEGYEQYF	TGTGCCAGTGCCCCCAGGGTATCGGAGGGCTACGAGCAGTACTTC
TRBJ2-7	TRBV11-2	TRBD2	once	17	CASSLGGVSGRAYEQYF	TGTGCCAGCAGCTTAGGCGGTGTGAGCGGGAGGGCCTACGAGCAGTACTTC
TRBJ1-1	TRBV6-5	.	.	15	CASSPGTRGYTEAFF	TGTGCCAGCAGCCCCGGGACTCGGGGGTACACTGAAGCTTTCTTT
TRBJ2-7	TRBV28	.	.	12	CASSLTFYEQYF	TGTGCCAGCAGCCTGACTTTCTACGAGCAGTACTTC
TRBJ1-5	TRBV19	.	.	15	CASSLGGARDQPQHF	TGTGCCAGTAGTCTGGGGGGGGCGAGGGATCAGCCCCAGCATTTT
TRBJ1-5	TRBV7-2	.	.	15	CASSLESGGIRPQHF	TGTGCCAGCAGCTTAGAATCCGGGGGTATTCGGCCCCAGCATTTT
TRBJ2-2	TRBV20-1	.	.	12	CSASAGPGELFF	TGCAGTGCTAGTGCTGGCCCCGGGGAGCTGTTTTTT
TRBJ2-5	TRBV7-9	.	.	13	CASSRELGETQYF	TGTGCCAGCAGCCGGGAGTTGGGGGAGACCCAGTACTTC
TRBJ1-5	TRBV29-1	.	.	14	CSVGPTGDNQPQHF	TGCAGCGTCGGACCCACAGGAGACAATCAGCCCCAGCATTTT
TRBJ1-5	TRBV28	.	.	13	CASRPGNGQPQHF	TGTGCCAGCAGACCAGGGAACGGACAGCCCCAGCATTTT
TRBJ2-5	TRBV7-2	.	once	13	CASSAQWIETQYF	TGTGCCAGCAGCGCACAGTGGATAGAGACCCAGTACTTC
TRBJ1-1	TRBV20-1	.	few	11	CSARSPVRAFF	TGCAGTGCTAGGAGTCCGGTCAGGGCTTTCTTT
TRBJ1-1	TRBV18	.	.	13	CASSRGQNTEAFF	TGTGCCAGCTCACGAGGGCAGAACACTGAAGCTTTCTTT
TRBJ2-3	TRBV3-1/TRBV3-2	TRBD2	once	17	CASSPFGSGNLGSTQYF	TGTGCCAGCAGCCCCTTCGGGAGCGGGAATCTAGGGAGTACGCAGTATTTT
TRBJ1-4	TRBV25-1	.	.	11	CASSVYEKLFF	TGTGCCAGCAGTGTATATGAAAAACTGTTTTTT
TRBJ2-1	TRBV27	TRBD2	few	16	CASSWTSGPSYNEQFF	TGTGCCAGCAGTTGGACTAGCGGTCCCTCCTACAATGAGCAGTTCTTC
TRBJ1-2	TRBV7-3	TRBD1	.	13	CASSPGQNYGYTF	TGTGCCAGCAGCCCGGGACAGAACTATGGCTACACCTTC
TRBJ1-6	TRBV19	TRBD1	.	16	CASSPGAGGINSPLHF	TGTGCCAGTAGTCCTGGGGCAGGGGGCATCAATTCACCCCTCCACTTT
TRBJ2-7	TRBV28	.	.	13	CASMRVDIYEQYF	TGTGCCAGCATGCGTGTGGACATCTACGAGCAGTACTTC
TRBJ1-2	TRBV4-1	.	.	15	CASSQAGTGGYGYTF	TGCGCCAGCAGCCAAGCCGGGACCGGGGGCTATGGCTACACCTTC
TRBJ1-2	TRBV19	.	.	15	CASSTGSGGRYGYTF	TGTGCCAGTAGTACAGGGTCGGGGGGGAGATATGGCTACACCTTC
TRBJ1-5	TRBV6-2/TRBV6-3	.	.	15	CASSSQRLNNQPQHF	TGTGCCAGCAGTTCTCAGAGGCTGAACAATCAGCCCCAGCATTTT
TRBJ1-4	TRBV6-5	TRBD1	.	13	CASGQGVNEKLFF	TGTGCCAGCGGTCAGGGGGTCAATGAAAAACTGTTTTTT
TRBJ1-2	TRBV5-6	.	.	16	CASSFGRGSTNYGYTF	TGTGCCAGCAGCTTCGGTCGGGGGTCAACTAACTATGGCTACACCTTC
TRBJ1-2	TRBV3-1/TRBV3-2	.	.	13	CASSQGGGYGYTF	TGTGCCAGCAGCCAAGGAGGGGGCTATGGCTACACCTTC